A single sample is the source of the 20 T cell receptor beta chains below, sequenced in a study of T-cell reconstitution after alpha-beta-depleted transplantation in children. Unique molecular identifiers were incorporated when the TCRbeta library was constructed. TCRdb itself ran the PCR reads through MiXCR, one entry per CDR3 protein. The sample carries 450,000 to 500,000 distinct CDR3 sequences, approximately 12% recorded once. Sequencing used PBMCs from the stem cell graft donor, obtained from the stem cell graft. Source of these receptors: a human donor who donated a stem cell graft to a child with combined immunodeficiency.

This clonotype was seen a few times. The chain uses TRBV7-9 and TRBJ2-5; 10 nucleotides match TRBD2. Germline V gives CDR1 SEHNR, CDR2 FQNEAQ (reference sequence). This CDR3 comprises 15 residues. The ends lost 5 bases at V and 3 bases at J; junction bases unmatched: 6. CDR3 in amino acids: CASSHPLAGKETQYF. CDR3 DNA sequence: TGTGCCAGCAGCCACCCACTAGCGGGAAAAGAGACCCAGTACTTC.

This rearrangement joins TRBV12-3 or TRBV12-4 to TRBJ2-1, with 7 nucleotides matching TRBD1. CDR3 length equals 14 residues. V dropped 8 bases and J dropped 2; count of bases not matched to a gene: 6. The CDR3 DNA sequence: TGTGCCAGCGAAACAGGGGTCCCCTACAATGAGCAGTTCTTC. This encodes CASETGVPYNEQFF.

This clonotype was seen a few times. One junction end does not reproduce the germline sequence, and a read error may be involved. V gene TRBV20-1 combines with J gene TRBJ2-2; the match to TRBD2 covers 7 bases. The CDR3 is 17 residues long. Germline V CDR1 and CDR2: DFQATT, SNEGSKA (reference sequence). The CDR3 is CCARDRGDPGNTGELFF. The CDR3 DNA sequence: TGCTGTGCTAGAGATCGGGGGGACCCGGGGAACACCGGGGAGCTGTTTTTT.

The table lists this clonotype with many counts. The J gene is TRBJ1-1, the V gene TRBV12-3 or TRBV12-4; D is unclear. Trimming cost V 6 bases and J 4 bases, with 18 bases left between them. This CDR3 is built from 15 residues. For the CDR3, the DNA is TGTGCCAGCAGCCCCCCCGGGGATCGTCTCACTGAAGCTTTCTTT. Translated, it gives CASSPPGDRLTEAFF.

The CDR3 sequence: CASSYRSTGSETQYF. The CDR3 DNA is TGTGCCAGCAGTTACCGGAGCACAGGGTCGGAGACCCAGTACTTC. The chain combines TRBV6-2 or TRBV6-3 with TRBJ2-5; a possible D gene is TRBD1 (6 bases). CDR1 is MNHEY, CDR2 SVGEGT, per germline. With 2 bases removed from V and 5 bases from J, the gap between germline ends came to 15 bases. This CDR3 is 15 amino acids long.

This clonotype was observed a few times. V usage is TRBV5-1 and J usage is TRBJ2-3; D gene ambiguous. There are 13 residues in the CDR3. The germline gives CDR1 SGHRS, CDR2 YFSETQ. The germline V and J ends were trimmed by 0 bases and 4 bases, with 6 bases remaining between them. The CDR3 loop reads CASSLVVSDTQYF. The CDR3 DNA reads TGCGCCAGCAGCTTGGTGGTGTCAGATACGCAGTATTTT. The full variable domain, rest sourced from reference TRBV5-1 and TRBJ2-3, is KAGVTQTPRYLIKTRGQQVTLSCSPISGHRSVSWYQQTPGQGLQFLFEYFSETQRNKGNFPGRFSGRQFSNSRSEMNVSTLELGDSALYLCASSLVVSDTQYFGPGTRLTVL.

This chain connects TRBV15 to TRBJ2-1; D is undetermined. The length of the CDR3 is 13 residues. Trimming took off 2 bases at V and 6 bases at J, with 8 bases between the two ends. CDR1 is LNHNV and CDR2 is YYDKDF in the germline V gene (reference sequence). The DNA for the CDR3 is TGTGCCACCAGCAGAATCGGAGTCAATGAGCAGTTCTTC. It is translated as CATSRIGVNEQFF.

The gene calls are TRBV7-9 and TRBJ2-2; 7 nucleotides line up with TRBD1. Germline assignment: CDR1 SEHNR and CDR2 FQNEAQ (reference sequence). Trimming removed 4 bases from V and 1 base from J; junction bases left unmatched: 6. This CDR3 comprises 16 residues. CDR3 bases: TGTGCCAGCAGCTCTAGACCAGGGGGGAACACCGGGGAGCTGTTTTTT. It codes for CASSSRPGGNTGELFF.

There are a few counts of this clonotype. The CDR3 nucleotides read TGTGCCAGCAGTCACAGGGATAGGGGTAACACTGAAGCTTTCTTT. Residues: CASSHRDRGNTEAFF. This rearrangement joins TRBV12-3 or TRBV12-4 to TRBJ1-1; tentatively, D is TRBD1 (6 bases). The ends were cut back, 5 bases at V and 2 bases at J, with 15 bases in the middle. The CDR3 runs to 15 residues.

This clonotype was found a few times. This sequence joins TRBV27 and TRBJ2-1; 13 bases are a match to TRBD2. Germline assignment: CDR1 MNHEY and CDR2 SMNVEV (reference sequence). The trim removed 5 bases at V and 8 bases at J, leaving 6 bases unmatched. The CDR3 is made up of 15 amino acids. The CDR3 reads CASSQLAGGPDEQFF. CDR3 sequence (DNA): TGTGCCAGCAGTCAACTAGCGGGGGGGCCGGATGAGCAGTTCTTC.

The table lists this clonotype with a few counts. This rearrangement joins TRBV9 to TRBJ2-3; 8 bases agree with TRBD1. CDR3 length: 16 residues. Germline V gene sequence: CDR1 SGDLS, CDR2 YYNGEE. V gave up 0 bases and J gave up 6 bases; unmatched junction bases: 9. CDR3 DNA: TGTGCCAGCAGCGTAGCTCCGGGACAGGAGTGGGATACGCAGTATTTT. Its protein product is CASSVAPGQEWDTQYF. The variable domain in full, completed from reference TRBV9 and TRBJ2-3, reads DSGVTQTPKHLITATGQRVTLRCSPRSGDLSVYWYQQSLDQGLQFLIQYYNGEERAKGNILERFSAQQFPDLHSELNLSSLELGDSALYFCASSVAPGQEWDTQYFGPGTRLTVL.

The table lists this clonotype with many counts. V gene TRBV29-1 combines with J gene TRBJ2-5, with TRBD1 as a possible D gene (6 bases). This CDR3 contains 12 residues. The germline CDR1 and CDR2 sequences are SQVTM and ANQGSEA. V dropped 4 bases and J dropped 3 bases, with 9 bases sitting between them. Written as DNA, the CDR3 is TGCAGCGTTGGACAGGTGGAAGAGACCCAGTACTTC. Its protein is CSVGQVEETQYF.

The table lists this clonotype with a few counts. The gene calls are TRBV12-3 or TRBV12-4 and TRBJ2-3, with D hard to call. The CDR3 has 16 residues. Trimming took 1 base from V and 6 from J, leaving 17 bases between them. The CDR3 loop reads CASSLDQRPRLDTQYF. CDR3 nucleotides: TGTGCCAGCAGTTTAGATCAGCGCCCCAGGTTGGATACGCAGTATTTT.

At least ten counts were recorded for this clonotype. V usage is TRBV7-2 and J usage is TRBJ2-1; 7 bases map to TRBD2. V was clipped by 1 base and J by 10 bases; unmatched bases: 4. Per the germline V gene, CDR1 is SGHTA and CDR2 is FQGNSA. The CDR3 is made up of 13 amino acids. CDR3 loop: CASSLVGGDEQFF. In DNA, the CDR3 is TGTGCCAGCAGCTTAGTGGGGGGGGACGAGCAGTTCTTC.

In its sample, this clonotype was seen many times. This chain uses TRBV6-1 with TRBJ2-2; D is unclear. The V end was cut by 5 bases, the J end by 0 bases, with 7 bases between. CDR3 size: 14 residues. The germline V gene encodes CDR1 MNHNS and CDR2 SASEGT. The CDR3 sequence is CASSRFTNTGELFF. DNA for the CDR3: TGTGCCAGCAGTCGATTTACGAACACCGGGGAGCTGTTTTTT.

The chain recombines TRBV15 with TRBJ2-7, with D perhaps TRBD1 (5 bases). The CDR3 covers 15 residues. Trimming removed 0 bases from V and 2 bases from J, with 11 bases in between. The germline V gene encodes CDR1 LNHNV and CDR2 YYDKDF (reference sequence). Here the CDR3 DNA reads TGTGCCACCAGCAGAGATCAGGGCATCGCCTACGAGCAGTACTTC. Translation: CATSRDQGIAYEQYF.

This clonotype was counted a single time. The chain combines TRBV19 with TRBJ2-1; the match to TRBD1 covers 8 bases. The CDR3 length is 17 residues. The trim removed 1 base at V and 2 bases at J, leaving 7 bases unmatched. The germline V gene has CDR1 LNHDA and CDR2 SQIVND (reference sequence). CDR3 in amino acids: CASSIGRGRDPYNEQFF. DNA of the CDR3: TGTGCCAGTAGTATAGGCAGGGGGCGCGACCCCTACAATGAGCAGTTCTTC.

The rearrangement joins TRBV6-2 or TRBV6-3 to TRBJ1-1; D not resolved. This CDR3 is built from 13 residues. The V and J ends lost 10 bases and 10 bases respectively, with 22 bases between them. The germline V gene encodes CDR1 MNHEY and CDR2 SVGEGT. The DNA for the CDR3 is TGTGCCACCCTTCTTTCTCTAGGGTGGGTAGCTTTCTTT. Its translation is CATLLSLGWVAFF.

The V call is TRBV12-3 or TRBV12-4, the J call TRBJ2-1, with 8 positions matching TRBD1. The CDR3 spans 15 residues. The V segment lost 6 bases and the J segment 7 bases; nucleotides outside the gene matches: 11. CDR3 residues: CASRPQGARQNEQFF. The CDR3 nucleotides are TGTGCCAGCAGGCCCCAGGGGGCCCGTCAGAATGAGCAGTTCTTC.

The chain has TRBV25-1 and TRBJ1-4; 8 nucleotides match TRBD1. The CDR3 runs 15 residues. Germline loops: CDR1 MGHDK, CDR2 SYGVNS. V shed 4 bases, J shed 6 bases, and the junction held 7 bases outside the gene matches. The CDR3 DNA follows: TGTGCCAGCAGTGGATTCCAGGGGGCAGATGAAAAACTGTTTTTT. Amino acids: CASSGFQGADEKLFF.